A selection of T cell receptor beta chains follows, all from one sample in a study of cytomegalovirus exposure and HLA in healthy donors. TCRdb's table, derived via immunoSEQ multiplex PCR, lists solely in-frame clones and lacks some. In the table there are some 200,000 clones, more than 85% of which are singletons. The specimen was PBMCs. These TCRs come from a girl in the first two years of life in good health and CMV-seronegative. Both conserved end residues are part of each CDR3. A D gene is named only where the DNA matches it firmly.

NA,TRBJ2-7,TRBV6-5,15,CASSYSISGEYEQYF,TGTGCCAGCAGTTACTCGATATCGGGGGAGTACGAGCAGTACTTC
NA,TRBJ2-7,TRBV27,15,CASSITQGAYGEQYF,TGTGCCAGCAGTATTACCCAGGGCGCCTATGGGGAGCAGTACTTC
TRBD1,TRBJ1-2,TRBV5-1,15,CASSVRDRENYGYTF,TGCGCCAGCAGCGTCCGGGACAGGGAAAACTATGGCTACACCTTC
NA,TRBJ2-7,TRBV5-1,15,CASSLLVGANYEQYF,TGCGCCAGCAGCTTGTTAGTGGGGGCTAACTACGAGCAGTACTTC
NA,TRBJ1-1,TRBV7-6,16,CASSLKQGTSNTEAFF,TGTGCCAGCAGCTTAAAGCAGGGGACCAGCAACACTGAAGCTTTCTTT
NA,TRBJ2-7,TRBV2,13,CASSGGVQYEQYF,TGTGCCAGCAGTGGGGGAGTTCAATACGAGCAGTACTTC
TRBD1,TRBJ1-2,TRBV6-6,15,CASSYGGTGSYGYTF,TGTGCCAGCAGTTACGGTGGGACAGGGTCATATGGCTACACCTTC
NA,TRBJ2-7,TRBV7-6,13,CASSLGAYYEQYF,TGTGCCAGCAGCCTTGGAGCCTACTACGAGCAGTACTTC
TRBD1,TRBJ2-4,TRBV9,17,CASSPSGTGVDKNIQYF,TGTGCCAGCAGCCCCTCCGGGACAGGGGTGGACAAAAACATTCAGTACTTC
TRBD1,TRBJ1-1,TRBV5-4,15,CASSLGPGTGAEAFF,TGTGCCAGCAGCTTGGGCCCCGGGACAGGGGCTGAAGCTTTCTTT
NA,TRBJ2-2,TRBV5-1,15,CASSLPGANTGELFF,TGCGCCAGCAGCTTGCCCGGGGCGAACACCGGGGAGCTGTTTTTT
NA,TRBJ1-1,TRBV19,11,CASSRGAEAFF,TGTGCCAGTAGTCGGGGAGCTGAAGCTTTCTTT
NA,TRBJ1-1,TRBV7-5,14,CVRSRQGTDTEAFF,TGTGTCAGAAGCCGACAGGGAACAGACACTGAAGCTTTCTTT
NA,TRBJ2-7,TRBV10-1,13,CASSVSPGDEQYF,TGCGCCAGCAGCGTTTCTCCGGGGGACGAGCAGTACTTC
TRBD1,TRBJ2-5,TRBV18,15,CASSRPGQIQETQYF,TGTGCCAGCTCACGGCCGGGACAGATCCAAGAGACCCAGTACTTC
NA,TRBJ2-3,TRBV7-6,15,CASSLGTAFTDTQYF,TGTGCCAGCAGCTTAGGGACAGCATTCACAGATACGCAGTATTTT
NA,TRBJ2-3,TRBV7-3,16,CASSHLALTSTDTQYF,TGTGCCAGCAGCCACCTAGCGCTTACTAGCACAGATACGCAGTATTTT
NA,TRBJ2-5,TRBV6-5,14,CASKPGTLLETQYF,TGTGCCAGCAAACCCGGGACTCTTCTTGAGACCCAGTACTTC
NA,TRBJ1-4,TRBV30,15,CAWSVPLALHEKLFF,TGTGCCTGGAGTGTACCACTTGCACTCCACGAAAAACTGTTTTTT
NA,TRBJ1-1,TRBV2,12,CASSDRVPEAFF,TGTGCCAGCAGCGATAGAGTTCCTGAAGCTTTCTTT
TRBD2,TRBJ2-5,TRBV4-1,17,CASSQDHGGGGQETQYF,TGCGCCAGCAGCCAAGATCATGGCGGGGGGGGCCAAGAGACCCAGTACTTC
TRBD1,TRBJ2-2,TRBV7-9,14,CASMGQGFTGELFF,TGTGCCAGCATGGGACAGGGGTTTACCGGGGAGCTGTTTTTT